Listed below are T cell receptor beta chains from one sample, sequenced in a study of control samples from healthy donors and cancer patients. Repertoires were generated with immunoSEQ multiplex PCR, while TCRdb's copy carries only in-frame clones and drops some. This sample has some 100,000 clones; about 79% occur once, and the top ten carry about 10%. Sequenced material: blood. These receptor sequences come from a woman in her twenties or thirties in good health. Both conserved end residues are part of each CDR3. The D gene is left open where the match is weak. Size tells how often a clone was seen (once, few, many) or the class of an expanded clone, and some rows leave it out.

clone_size	v_call	j_call	d_call	cdr3_nt	cdr3_aa
.	TRBV9	TRBJ1-2	TRBD1	TGTGCCAGCAGCTGGAGGGACAGGGACGGCTACACCTTC	CASSWRDRDGYTF
.	TRBV14	TRBJ1-2	.	TGTGCCAGCAGCCATGGGGAGGGGAACTATGGCTACACCTTC	CASSHGEGNYGYTF
.	TRBV4-2	TRBJ1-5	.	TGTGCCAGCAGCCAGGGTGCTAGCGATCAGCCCCAGCATTTT	CASSQGASDQPQHF
.	TRBV29-1	TRBJ1-1	.	TGCAGCGTTGATTCCAATGAAGCTTTCTTT	CSVDSNEAFF
.	TRBV6-5	TRBJ2-1	.	TGTGCCAGCAGACAACCTGGACAGTTCAATGAGCAGTTCTTC	CASRQPGQFNEQFF
.	TRBV19	TRBJ2-3	TRBD2	TGTGCCAGTAGTATAGGACTAGCGGGAGCCACCACAGATACGCAGTATTTT	CASSIGLAGATTDTQYF
.	TRBV27	TRBJ2-2	.	TGTGCCAGCAGTTTATGGTGGGGGGGCCCCGGGGAGCTGTTTTTT	CASSLWWGGPGELFF
.	TRBV7-2	TRBJ2-3	TRBD2	TGTGCCAGCAGCGCGGGGGGGCGAGATACGCAGTATTTT	CASSAGGRDTQYF
.	TRBV5-6	TRBJ1-1	.	TGTGCCAGCAGCTTGGAGGCGTTCGGGAACACTGAAGCTTTCTTT	CASSLEAFGNTEAFF
.	TRBV3-1/TRBV3-2	TRBJ2-1	.	TGTGCCAGCAGCCAAGACCCCACTCGGGAACAGTTCTTC	CASSQDPTREQFF
.	TRBV7-3	TRBJ2-5	.	TGTGCCAGCAGTTTGACGGGCAAGGGGGAATCAGAGACCCAGTACTTC	CASSLTGKGESETQYF
.	TRBV7-2	TRBJ2-1	TRBD1	TGTGCCAGCAGCTCCGAGTTGGGACAGGGCTACAATGAGCAGTTCTTC	CASSSELGQGYNEQFF
.	TRBV7-9	TRBJ2-1	.	TGTGCCAGCAGCTTAGCCGCTGGCGGGGGCGCGAGGGATGAGCAGTTCTTC	CASSLAAGGGARDEQFF
.	TRBV7-9	TRBJ1-2	.	TGTGCCAGCAGCTTACTGGAAGGGGTGGCAGCTAACTATGGCTACACCTTC	CASSLLEGVAANYGYTF
.	TRBV4-2	TRBJ1-1	.	TGTGCCAGCAGCCAAGAACTTACATCGTCCGGGAACACTGAAGCTTTCTTT	CASSQELTSSGNTEAFF
few	TRBV9	TRBJ1-3	.	TGTGCCAGCAGCGTAGAACCAGGGGCGATTGCTGGAAACACCATATATTTT	CASSVEPGAIAGNTIYF
.	TRBV7-2	TRBJ1-1	.	TGTGCCAGCAGTCTCTCGGCAGAAGAAGCTTTCTTT	CASSLSAEEAFF
.	TRBV7-8	TRBJ1-2	.	TGTGCCAGCAGCCCGGGACCGCTCAACTATGGCTACACCTTC	CASSPGPLNYGYTF
.	TRBV21-1	TRBJ2-7	.	TGTGCCAGCAGCACCGAGGTACAGGGTTGCCACGAGCAGTACTTC	CASSTEVQGCHEQYF
.	TRBV12-2	TRBJ2-7	.	TGTGCAAGTCGCTTAAAGGGAGGGCTAAACGAGCAGTACTTC	CASRLKGGLNEQYF
few	TRBV7-2	TRBJ1-2	TRBD1	TGTGCCAGCAGCTTTAGAGGGTCAGGGGGGACTCTACCTTCCTATGGCTACACCTTC	CASSFRGSGGTLPSYGYTF
.	TRBV18	TRBJ1-1	TRBD1	TGTGCCAGCTCAGAAAAGCAGGGGGGCACTGAAGCTTTCTTT	CASSEKQGGTEAFF
few	TRBV6-2/TRBV6-3	TRBJ1-5	.	TGTGCCAGCAGCTCGAAAGGGGCCGCGGTCATCAAGCCCCAGCATTTT	CASSSKGAAVIKPQHF
.	TRBV2	TRBJ2-5	.	TGTGCCAGCAGCGTAACGGGGGAGACCCAGTACTTC	CASSVTGETQYF
.	TRBV7-2	TRBJ1-6	TRBD1	TGTGCCAGCAGCTTAGGGGACAGGAGGGTTTCACCCCTCCACTTT	CASSLGDRRVSPLHF
.	TRBV29-1	TRBJ1-5	.	TGCAGCGTTGAAACAGGGAGCAATCAGCCCCAGCATTTT	CSVETGSNQPQHF
.	TRBV18	TRBJ1-1	TRBD1	TGTGCCAGCTCACGGGACAGGAACACTGAAGCTTTCTTT	CASSRDRNTEAFF
.	TRBV11-2	TRBJ2-7	TRBD1	TGTGCCAGCAGCCCCGACAGGGCAATCTACGAGCAGTACTTC	CASSPDRAIYEQYF
.	TRBV5-6	TRBJ2-1	TRBD2	TGTGCCAGCAGCCGCCCGGGACTAGCGGGGAATGAGCAGTTCTTC	CASSRPGLAGNEQFF
.	TRBV15	TRBJ2-7	.	TGTGCCACCAGCAGAGGGAACTCCTACGAGCAGTACTTC	CATSRGNSYEQYF
.	TRBV9	TRBJ1-2	.	TGTGCCAGCAGCGTAGAAGCAGGGTCCTTCCATGGCTACACCTTC	CASSVEAGSFHGYTF
.	TRBV7-9	TRBJ2-3	.	TGTGCCAGCAGCCCGACCACAGATACGCAGTATTTT	CASSPTTDTQYF
.	TRBV6-5	TRBJ1-2	TRBD1	TGTGCCAGCAGAGTGGACAGGGAAGAATATGGCTACACCTTC	CASRVDREEYGYTF
.	TRBV30	TRBJ1-1	.	TGTGCCTGGAGTGTGACGGGCGGCACTGAAGCTTTCTTT	CAWSVTGGTEAFF
few	TRBV27	TRBJ1-2	.	TGTGCCAGCAGTTTCGGACGGGGAGACTATGGCTACACCTTC	CASSFGRGDYGYTF
few	TRBV30	TRBJ1-5	.	TGTGCCTGGAGTTCGTCGGGTATGGGCAATCAGCCCCAGCATTTT	CAWSSSGMGNQPQHF
few	TRBV2	TRBJ2-1	TRBD1	TGTGCCAGCAGTCAGGACAGGTCCTACAATGAGCAGTTCTTC	CASSQDRSYNEQFF
.	TRBV18	TRBJ1-1	.	TGTGCCAGCTCACCCGGGATGGTAAGGAGAACTGAAGCTTTCTTT	CASSPGMVRRTEAFF
.	TRBV12-3/TRBV12-4	TRBJ1-1	.	TGTGCCAGCAGTCGGACGGTGAACACTGAAGCTTTCTTT	CASSRTVNTEAFF
.	TRBV5-1	TRBJ1-4	TRBD1	TGCGCCAGCAGTCTTGGACAGGCGACTAATGAAAAACTGTTTTTT	CASSLGQATNEKLFF
.	TRBV30	TRBJ1-4	TRBD1	TGTGCTCTTGGAACGGCAGGGGGTGAAAAACTGTTTTTT	CALGTAGGEKLFF
.	TRBV7-2	TRBJ2-7	TRBD2	TGTGCCAGCAGCTTAGGGCTAGCGGGGGCTTACGAGCAGTACTTC	CASSLGLAGAYEQYF
.	TRBV5-4	TRBJ1-4	TRBD1	TGTGCCAGCAGCCTTCGGACAGGGCGAGGGACTAATGAAAAACTGTTTTTT	CASSLRTGRGTNEKLFF
few	TRBV2	TRBJ2-7	.	TGTGCCAGCAGTGAAAGGGGGGCCCTAACCTACGAGCAGTACTTC	CASSERGALTYEQYF
.	TRBV5-5	TRBJ2-5	TRBD1	TGTGCCAGCTTGGGCTGGGGACAGGGAGAGGAGACCCAGTACTTC	CASLGWGQGEETQYF